These 26 T cell receptor beta chains share one sample of origin, sequenced in a study of T cells of healthy individuals. TCRdb reprocessed the 5' RACE reads with MiXCR, giving one entry per CDR3 protein. The table includes 40,000 to 60,000 distinct CDR3 sequences, about 15% detected once. Receptors were obtained from a human donor in good health.

This clonotype was picked up a small number of times. The chain has TRBV20-1 and TRBJ2-1, with D possibly being TRBD2 (6 bases). This CDR3 comprises 14 residues. The V gene's germline CDR1 is DFQATT and CDR2 SNEGSKA (reference sequence). Trimming took 6 bases from V and 1 from J, leaving 13 bases between them. In nucleotides, the CDR3 is TGCAGTGCACCACTAGCCAGTTCCTACAATGAGCAGTTCTTC. Protein: CSAPLASSYNEQFF.

This clonotype turned up a few times. V usage is TRBV20-1 and J usage is TRBJ2-7, with TRBD2 matching over 10 bases. V trimming: 0 bases; J trimming: 4 bases; junction bases outside the gene matches: 6. CDR1 and CDR2 (germline): DFQATT, SNEGSKA (reference sequence). The CDR3 spans 15 residues. For the CDR3, the DNA is TGCAGTGCTAGAGATCTCAGCGGGGGGGTGTACGAGCAGTACTTC. Encoded protein: CSARDLSGGVYEQYF.

This clonotype was found a few times. The chain combines TRBV20-1 with TRBJ2-2; D is unresolved. CDR3 size: 12 residues. The germline V gene encodes CDR1 DFQATT and CDR2 SNEGSKA (reference sequence). V was trimmed by 7 bases and J by 4 bases, leaving 10 bases between them. In DNA form, the CDR3 reads TGCAGTGTAGCAGTGGGCACCGGGGAGCTGTTTTTT. It is translated as CSVAVGTGELFF.

The CDR3 region is CASSLPQGQENGYTF. In DNA, the CDR3 is TGTGCCAGCAGCCTTCCACAGGGACAGGAGAATGGCTACACCTTC. The chain employs TRBV3-1 and TRBJ1-2; TRBD1 aligns across 8 bases. The CDR3 has 15 residues. Trimming at V came to 4 bases and at J to 6 bases, leaving 10 bases not matched to a gene. Germline V gene lookup returns CDR1 LGHDT and CDR2 YNNKEL (reference sequence). The full variable domain, its missing parts supplied by reference TRBV3-1 and TRBJ1-2, is DTAVSQTPKYLVTQMGNDKSIKCEQNLGHDTMYWYKQDSKKFLKIMFSYNNKELIINETVPNRFSPKSPDKAHLNLHINSLELGDSAVYFCASSLPQGQENGYTFGSGTRLTVV.

Many counts were recorded for this clonotype. The genes are TRBV24-1 and TRBJ2-5; possibly TRBD2 for D (6 bases). Germline V gene lookup returns CDR1 KGHDR and CDR2 SFDVKD. V was clipped by 6 bases and J by 0 bases, with 13 bases between them. CDR3 length: 15 amino acids. In DNA form, the CDR3 reads TGTGCCACCAGTACCGGACGGGGGTACCAAGAGACCCAGTACTTC. Protein product: CATSTGRGYQETQYF.

In this sample, this clonotype turned up a few times. The chain uses TRBV20-1 and TRBJ1-5; the D gene is possibly TRBD1 (6 bases). Germline V CDR1 and CDR2: DFQATT, SNEGSKA (reference sequence). The CDR3 consists of 15 residues. V dropped 6 bases and J dropped 3 bases, with 18 bases sitting between them. The CDR3 DNA reads as TGCAGTGCCACGCAGGGGACGCCTTTCAATCAGCCCCAGCATTTT. The encoded protein is CSATQGTPFNQPQHF.

This clonotype qualifies as medium-sized. The chain couples TRBV6-5 to TRBJ2-3, with 7 bases aligning to TRBD2. Germline V lookup: CDR1 MNHEY, CDR2 SVGAGI. CDR3 length: 13 residues. V dropped 6 bases and J dropped 5; count of bases not matched to a gene: 5. As DNA, the CDR3 is TGTGCCAGCAGCAAGCGGGGTGTAGATACGCAGTATTTT. It yields the protein CASSKRGVDTQYF.

The V and J genes are TRBV3-1 and TRBJ2-1; D possibly corresponds to TRBD1 (5 bases). This CDR3 region has 15 residues. V lost 2 bases to trimming and J lost 6 bases, with 14 bases between them. Germline CDR1 reads LGHDT; CDR2 reads YNNKEL (reference sequence). The CDR3 protein is CASSQSLLGPNEQFF. CDR3 DNA sequence: TGTGCCAGCAGCCAAAGCTTGTTGGGGCCCAATGAGCAGTTCTTC.

On this clonotype itself: The junction shows a germline mismatch at one end, possibly a read error. The chain is built from TRBV20-1 and TRBJ2-1, with D tentatively TRBD1 (6 bases). Germline CDR1 DFQATT, CDR2 SNEGSKA (reference sequence). This CDR3 has 15 amino acids. The CDR3 nucleotides read TGCAGTGATAGAAAAATAGGGGACATGGACAATGAGCAGTTCTTC. Protein: CSDRKIGDMDNEQFF.

The chain uses TRBV21-1 and TRBJ1-5. TRBV21-1 represents a pseudogene. This CDR3 contains 11 residues. The CDR3 reads CASSEDQPQHF. DNA of the CDR3: TGTGCCAGCAGCGAAGATCAGCCCCAGCATTTT.

This clonotype was counted at least ten times. The genes are TRBV4-3 and TRBJ2-3; tentative D call: TRBD1 (6 bases). Germline values: CDR1 LGHNA, CDR2 YSLEER. The ends were cut back, 0 bases at V and 7 bases at J, with 14 bases in the middle. CDR3 size: 15 residues. CDR3 sequence reads: CASSQDRGTLNTQYF. In DNA form, the CDR3 reads TGCGCCAGCAGCCAAGACAGGGGTACGCTGAATACGCAGTATTTT.

This clonotype has at least ten counts. The chain is built from TRBV29-1 and TRBJ2-1; D is possibly TRBD1 or TRBD2 (5 bases each). Per the germline V gene, CDR1 is SQVTM and CDR2 is ANQGSEA. CDR3 length: 11 amino acids. CDR3 sequence (DNA): TGCACCGGGGACCCGGACAATGAGCAGTTCTTC. Protein sequence: CTGDPDNEQFF.

This clonotype was recorded a few times. CDR3 sequence (DNA): TGTGCCAGCAGTCCTTCCGGGACTAGCGGGGGAGAGCAGTTCTTC. Its translation is CASSPSGTSGGEQFF. V gene TRBV12-3 or TRBV12-4 combines with J gene TRBJ2-1; 14 nucleotides agree with TRBD2. This CDR3 contains 15 residues. V lost 5 bases, J lost 10 bases, and 7 bases stayed unmatched.

Ten or more counts support this clonotype. V and J are TRBV19 and TRBJ1-5; TRBD1 aligns across 9 bases. After removal of 7 bases from V and 4 bases from J, the junction contained 5 bases not matched to a gene. CDR1 is LNHDA and CDR2 is SQIVND in the germline V gene (reference sequence). CDR3 length equals 14 residues. The CDR3 coding sequence is TGTGCCAGTAATTACAGGGGGCTGAATCAGCCCCAGCATTTT. Residues: CASNYRGLNQPQHF. The full variable domain, with the rest looked up from reference TRBV19 and TRBJ1-5, is DGGITQSPKYLFRKEGQNVTLSCEQNLNHDAMYWYRQDPGQGLRLIYYSQIVNDFQKGDIAEGYSVSREKKESFPLTVTSAQKNPTAFYLCASNYRGLNQPQHFGDGTRLSIL.

This rearrangement joins TRBV15 to TRBJ1-2; 7 bases are a match to TRBD1. V trimming: 2 bases; J trimming: 8 bases; junction bases outside the gene matches: 17. The CDR3 is 17 residues long. CDR1 and CDR2 (germline): LNHNV, YYDKDF (reference sequence). Written as DNA, the CDR3 is TGTGCCACCAGCAGACCTGGGACGTTGACAGGGACGGAAGGCTACACCTTC. Translation: CATSRPGTLTGTEGYTF.

This clonotype has a count of ten or more. J is TRBJ2-7 and V is TRBV12-3 or TRBV12-4; D is uncertain. The V gene lost 7 bases and the J gene lost 1 base, with 5 bases spanning the gap. The CDR3 covers 11 residues. The CDR3 region has the DNA TGTGCCAGCATAGATTCCTACGAGCAGTACTTC. Residues: CASIDSYEQYF.

This clonotype was counted many times. The CDR3 here is CASSDTGTAILAGAFEQYF. CDR3 in DNA: TGTGCCAGCAGCGATACCGGGACAGCAATACTAGCGGGGGCGTTTGAGCAGTACTTC. The genes are TRBV2 and TRBJ2-7, with 11 nucleotides matching TRBD2. Germline CDR1 is SNHLY and CDR2 is FYNNEI. The J segment lost 7 bases and the V segment lost 6 bases, leaving 23 bases of the junction unmatched. This CDR3 spans 19 amino acids.

The rearrangement uses TRBV5-1 and TRBJ2-2, with 8 bases lining up with TRBD1. Germline loops: CDR1 SGHRS, CDR2 YFSETQ. CDR3 length: 15 residues. Unmatched junction bases numbered 5, after V lost 2 bases and J lost 5 bases. Written as DNA, the CDR3 is TGCGCCAGCAGCTTCGACAGGGGAAGTACCGGGGAGCTGTTTTTT. Amino acid sequence: CASSFDRGSTGELFF.

Ten or more counts support this clonotype. The gene calls are TRBV6-2 or TRBV6-3 and TRBJ1-1, with D maybe TRBD1 (6 bases). The CDR3 loop spans 18 amino acids. Trimming took off 5 bases at V and 4 bases at J, with 26 bases between the two ends. CDR1 and CDR2 from the germline V gene are MNHEY and SVGEGT. DNA of the CDR3: TGTGCCAGCAGTCGAATTCCGGGACAAACTAAGATGGGCACTGAAGCTTTCTTT. Amino acids: CASSRIPGQTKMGTEAFF.

This clonotype showed up just a few times. One end of the junction is discordant with germline, which a read error may explain. The rearrangement joins TRBV20-1 to TRBJ1-2; D is unresolved. Germline values: CDR1 DFQATT, CDR2 SNEGSKA (reference sequence). The CDR3 is 12 residues long. CDR3 sequence reads: CSARPGGDKSSF. CDR3 DNA: TGCAGTGCTAGACCCGGCGGAGACAAGTCCTCTTTC.

This clonotype occurred many times. This chain joins TRBV9 and TRBJ1-3; possible D gene TRBD1, 6 bases. The germline CDR1 and CDR2 sequences are SGDLS and YYNGEE. Trimming removed 2 bases from V and 4 bases from J, with 7 bases in between. This CDR3 is 13 amino acids long. CDR3 DNA sequence: TGTGCCAGCAGCGTGGGACAAGGAAACACCATATATTTT. Translated: CASSVGQGNTIYF.

This clonotype occurred a few times. The chain joins TRBV6-1 to TRBJ1-1, with 7 positions matching TRBD1. The CDR3 loop spans 14 amino acids. V lost 2 bases and J lost 5; bases outside the gene matches: 5. Looked up from germline, CDR1 is MNHNS and CDR2 is SASEGT. The chain's CDR3 is CASSETGVGTEAFF. As DNA, the CDR3 is TGTGCCAGCAGTGAAACAGGGGTAGGGACTGAAGCTTTCTTT.

This clonotype was recorded a few times. The chain uses TRBV20-1 and TRBJ2-3, with 11 bases identical to TRBD2. Germline V gene sequence: CDR1 DFQATT, CDR2 SNEGSKA (reference sequence). The CDR3 is 15 residues long. Losses at the gene ends were 3 bases for V and 5 bases for J; bases not matched to a gene: 7. This CDR3 reads CSASYSGRALDTQYF. CDR3 nucleotide sequence: TGCAGTGCTAGTTATAGCGGGAGGGCCTTAGATACGCAGTATTTT.

This clonotype was counted only a few times. This rearrangement joins TRBV20-1 to TRBJ2-3; TRBD2 agrees at 8 bases. The CDR3 spans 15 residues. Germline CDR1 DFQATT, CDR2 SNEGSKA (reference sequence). Germline trimming cut 6 bases from V and 4 bases from J; bases unmatched to any gene: 12. CDR3 sequence: CSASNREGGADTQYF. In DNA, the CDR3 is TGCAGTGCCTCTAACCGGGAGGGAGGCGCAGATACGCAGTATTTT.

The rearrangement links TRBV7-2 to TRBJ2-7; tentative D call: TRBD2 (6 bases). CDR1 and CDR2 from the germline V gene are SGHTA and FQGNSA. CDR3 length equals 14 residues. Trimming took 4 bases from V and 2 from J, leaving 12 bases between them. The CDR3 protein is CASSSTEGPYEQYF. The CDR3 nucleotides are TGTGCCAGCAGCTCCACGGAGGGTCCCTACGAGCAGTACTTC.

This clonotype was seen more than once but under ten times. The chain is built from TRBV20-1 and TRBJ2-1; 7 bases align to TRBD1. Germline V gives CDR1 DFQATT, CDR2 SNEGSKA (reference sequence). This CDR3 region has 15 residues. The trim removed 6 bases at V and 2 bases at J, leaving 10 bases unmatched. Written as DNA, the CDR3 is TGCAGTGCGGACCGGGACAGTGGAACCTACAATGAGCAGTTCTTC. Translation: CSADRDSGTYNEQFF.